This TCR beta chain was sequenced during a study of CD8 T cells in ankylosing spondylitis. Overall study findings and caveats: Apparently characteristic of ankylosing spondylitis blood was a TCR beta motif (about eight highly homologous variants). Matched synovial fluid from ankylosing spondylitis patients was reported to be enriched for disease-linked clones. Those disease-linked clones were CD8+; they were also relatively rare in peripheral blood.

By quantitative 5'-RACE with molecular barcodes, the TCR beta libraries were made. A single record per CDR3 protein comes from TCRdb applying MiXCR to the 5' RACE reads. Seen here are around 770,000 distinct CDR3 sequences, approximately 12% observed once, and the top ten hold about 0.5%. As for this clonotype: Its specificity is not known.

CDR3 length: 16 residues. The J segment lost 1 base and the V segment lost 6 bases, leaving 6 bases of the junction unmatched. In germline, CDR1 is MNHNS, CDR2 SASEGT. This chain connects TRBV6-1 to TRBJ2-2; the match to TRBD1 covers 9 bases. Sequences were obtained from blood, either unsorted or a sorted T cell fraction (not recorded which). This receptor was obtained from a male donor with ankylosing spondylitis. CDR3 in amino acids: CASRPPGQGNTGELFF. In DNA, the CDR3 is TGTGCCAGCAGACCCCCGGGACAGGGGAACACCGGGGAGCTGTTTTTT.